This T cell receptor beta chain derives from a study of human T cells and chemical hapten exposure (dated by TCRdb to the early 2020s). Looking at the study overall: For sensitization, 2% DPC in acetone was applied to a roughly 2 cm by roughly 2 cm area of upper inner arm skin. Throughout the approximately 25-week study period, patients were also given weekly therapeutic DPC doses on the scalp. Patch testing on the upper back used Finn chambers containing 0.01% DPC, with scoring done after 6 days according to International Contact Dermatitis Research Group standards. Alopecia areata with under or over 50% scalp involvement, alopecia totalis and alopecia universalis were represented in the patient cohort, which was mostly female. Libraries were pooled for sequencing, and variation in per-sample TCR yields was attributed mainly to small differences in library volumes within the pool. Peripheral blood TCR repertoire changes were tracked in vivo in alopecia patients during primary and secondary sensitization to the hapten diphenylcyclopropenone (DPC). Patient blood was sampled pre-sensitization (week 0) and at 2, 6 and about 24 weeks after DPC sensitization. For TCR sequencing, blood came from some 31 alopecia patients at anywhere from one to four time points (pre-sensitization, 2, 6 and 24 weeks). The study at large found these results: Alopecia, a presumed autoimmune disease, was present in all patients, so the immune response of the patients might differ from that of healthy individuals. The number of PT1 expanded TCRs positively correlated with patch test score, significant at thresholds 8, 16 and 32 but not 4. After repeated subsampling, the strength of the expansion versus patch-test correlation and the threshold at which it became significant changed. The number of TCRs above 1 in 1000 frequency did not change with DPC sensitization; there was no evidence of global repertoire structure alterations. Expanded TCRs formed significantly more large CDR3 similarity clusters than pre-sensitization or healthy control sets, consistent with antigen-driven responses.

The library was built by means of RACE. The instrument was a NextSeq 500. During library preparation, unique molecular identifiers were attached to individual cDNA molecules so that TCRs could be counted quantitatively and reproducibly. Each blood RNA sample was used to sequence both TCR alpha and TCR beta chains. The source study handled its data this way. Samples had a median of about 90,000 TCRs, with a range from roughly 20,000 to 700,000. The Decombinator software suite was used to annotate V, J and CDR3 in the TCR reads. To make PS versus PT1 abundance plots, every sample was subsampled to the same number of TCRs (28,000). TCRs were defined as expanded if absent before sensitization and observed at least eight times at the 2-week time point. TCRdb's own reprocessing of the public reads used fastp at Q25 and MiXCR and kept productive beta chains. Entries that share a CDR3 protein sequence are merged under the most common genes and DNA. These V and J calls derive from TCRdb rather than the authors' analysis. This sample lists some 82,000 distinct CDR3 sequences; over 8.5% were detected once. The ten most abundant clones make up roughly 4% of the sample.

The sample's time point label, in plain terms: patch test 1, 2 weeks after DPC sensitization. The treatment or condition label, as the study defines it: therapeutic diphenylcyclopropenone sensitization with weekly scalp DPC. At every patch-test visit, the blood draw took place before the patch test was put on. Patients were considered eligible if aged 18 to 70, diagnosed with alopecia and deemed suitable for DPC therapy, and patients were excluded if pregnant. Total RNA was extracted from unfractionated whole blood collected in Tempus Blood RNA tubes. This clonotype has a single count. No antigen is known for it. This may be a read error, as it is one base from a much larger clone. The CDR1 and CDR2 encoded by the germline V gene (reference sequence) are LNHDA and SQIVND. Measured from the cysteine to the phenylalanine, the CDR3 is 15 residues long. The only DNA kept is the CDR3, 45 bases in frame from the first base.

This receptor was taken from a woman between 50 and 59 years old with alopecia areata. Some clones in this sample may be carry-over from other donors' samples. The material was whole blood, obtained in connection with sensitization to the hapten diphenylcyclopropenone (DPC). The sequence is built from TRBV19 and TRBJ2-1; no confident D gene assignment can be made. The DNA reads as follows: TGTGTCAGTAGCCCGGGCCCTTCGTGGGGCAATGAGCAGTTCTTC. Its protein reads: CVSSPGPSWGNEQFF.